The 26 T cell receptor beta chains below were found in one sample sequenced in a study of a mutant IDH1 vaccine in newly diagnosed glioma. Sequencing used immunoSEQ multiplex PCR; TCRdb keeps in-frame clones, though not all of them. The data contain some 51,000 clones, around 80% of them singletons. Antigens of these TCRs are unknown. Time point specified: week 5, during vaccination. A 20-mer mutant IDH1 peptide at 300 ug was injected subcutaneously with topical imiquimod. Sequences were derived from PBMCs, sampled from a glioma patient whose treatment included an IDH1 peptide vaccine. These receptors all stem from a man aged 45 to 65 with glioma.

V is TRBV5-5 and J is TRBJ1-1; maybe TRBD1 (5 bases). This CDR3 comprises 14 residues. The germline V and J ends were trimmed by 1 base and 7 bases, with 14 bases remaining between them. The germline gives CDR1 SGHKS, CDR2 YYEKEE (reference sequence). The CDR3 DNA reads TGTGCCAGCAGCTTGATGGCAGGGATGGGTGAAGCTTTCTTT. It yields the protein CASSLMAGMGEAFF.

This chain uses TRBV6-1 with TRBJ1-5; no definite D call. Looked up from germline, CDR1 is MNHNS and CDR2 is SASEGT. The CDR3 length is 15 residues. V gave up 1 base and J gave up 0 bases, with 7 bases separating them. The CDR3 sequence: CASSEEQFSNQPQHF. The DNA for the CDR3 is TGTGCCAGCAGTGAAGAACAGTTTAGCAATCAGCCCCAGCATTTT.

In its sample, this clone was seen a few times. V is TRBV13 and J is TRBJ2-1; 11 bases are shared with TRBD2. Trimming cost V 7 bases and J 4 bases; bases outside gene matches: 3. CDR1 is PRHDT, CDR2 FYEKMQ, per germline (reference sequence). CDR3 length: 14 amino acids. The CDR3 nucleotides read TGTGCCAGCATGTGGACTAGCGGGTACAATGAGCAGTTCTTC. This gives the protein CASMWTSGYNEQFF.

The CDR3 reads CASSWNGLAAAYEQYF. In DNA form, the CDR3 reads TGTGCCAGCAGCTGGAACGGACTAGCAGCTGCCTACGAGCAGTACTTC. This rearrangement joins TRBV7-2 to TRBJ2-7; TRBD2 agrees at 8 bases. CDR1 is SGHTA, CDR2 FQGNSA, per germline. The CDR3 sequence is 16 residues long. Trimming took 4 bases from V and 2 from J; bases not matched to a gene: 10.

The chain employs TRBV19 and TRBJ1-2, with a weak D call TRBD1 (5 bases). V lost 5 bases and J 3 bases, leaving 10 bases between the germline ends. The CDR3 spans 13 residues. CDR1 is LNHDA and CDR2 is SQIVND in the germline V gene (reference sequence). CDR3 coding DNA: TGTGCCAGTAGTCTGGGACGCTACTATGGCTACACCTTC. It is translated as CASSLGRYYGYTF.

The DNA for the CDR3 is TGTGCCAGCAGGCCACTAGCGGGGGTCGTTGATACGCAGTATTTT. Protein: CASRPLAGVVDTQYF. The chain links TRBV2 to TRBJ2-3; 11 bases match TRBD2. Per the germline V gene, CDR1 is SNHLY and CDR2 is FYNNEI. The CDR3 totals 15 residues. After removal of 6 bases from V and 6 bases from J, the junction contained 8 bases not matched to a gene.

This clone was found many times. This chain connects TRBV27 to TRBJ2-7; the match to TRBD1 covers 9 bases. Germline loops: CDR1 MNHEY, CDR2 SMNVEV (reference sequence). J was trimmed by 3 bases and V by 5 bases; bases with no gene match: 8. This CDR3 comprises 15 residues. DNA of the CDR3: TGTGCCAGCAGTCCTGGACAGGGGACCAGCTACGAGCAGTACTTC. This translates into CASSPGQGTSYEQYF.

The rearrangement joins TRBV14 to TRBJ1-2; D remains unclear. Per the germline V gene, CDR1 is SGHDN and CDR2 is FVKESK. The ends were cut back, 0 bases at V and 7 bases at J, with 12 bases in the middle. CDR3 length equals 14 residues. The CDR3 is CASSQEVAGGGYTF. In DNA, the CDR3 is TGTGCCAGCAGCCAAGAAGTGGCAGGCGGTGGCTACACCTTC. Full variable domain (rest looked up from reference TRBV14 and TRBJ1-2): EAGVTQFPSHSVIEKGQTVTLRCDPISGHDNLYWYRRVMGKEIKFLLHFVKESKQDESGMPNNRFLAERTGGTYSTLKVQPAELEDSGVYFCASSQEVAGGGYTFGSGTRLTVV.

This rearrangement joins TRBV7-9 to TRBJ2-7; D not certain. CDR1 is SEHNR, CDR2 FQNEAQ, per germline (reference sequence). The V end was cut by 5 bases, the J end by 6 bases, with 8 bases between. The CDR3 loop spans 11 amino acids. The CDR3 region is CASSRASEQYF. The DNA of the CDR3 is TGTGCCAGCAGCAGGGCGTCCGAGCAGTACTTC.

This clone was detected a few times. The chain joins TRBV5-1 to TRBJ2-2; D perhaps matches TRBD2 (6 bases). V lost 3 bases and J 5 bases, leaving 14 bases between the germline ends. Germline-derived CDR1 and CDR2 are SGHRS and YFSETQ. CDR3 length: 15 amino acids. CDR3 protein: CASSYRDGGTGELFF. The CDR3 nucleotides are TGCGCCAGCAGCTACCGGGACGGGGGAACCGGGGAGCTGTTTTTT.

This clone occurred once. The chain recombines TRBV5-1 with TRBJ1-6, with D tentatively TRBD1 (5 bases). CDR1 and CDR2 from the germline V gene are SGHRS and YFSETQ. The CDR3 consists of 15 residues. V gave up 0 bases and J gave up 7 bases, with 11 bases separating them. The CDR3 spells CASSLVGTENSPLHF. For the CDR3, the DNA is TGCGCCAGCAGCTTGGTCGGGACCGAGAATTCACCCCTCCACTTT.

This clone is deemed medium-sized. The chain combines TRBV4-3 with TRBJ1-1; TRBD1 agrees at 8 bases. The J segment lost 2 bases and the V segment lost 4 bases, leaving 6 bases of the junction unmatched. Per germline, CDR1 LGHNA and CDR2 YSLEER. The CDR3 contains 15 residues. The CDR3 region is CASSLGTGLNTEAFF. The CDR3 DNA follows: TGCGCCAGCAGCCTCGGGACAGGCCTAAACACTGAAGCTTTCTTT.

The chain links TRBV4-3 to TRBJ2-1; TRBD2 might be the D (6 bases). Trimming removed 1 base from V and 4 bases from J, with 11 bases in between. Looked up from germline, CDR1 is LGHNA and CDR2 is YSLEER. The CDR3 runs to 15 residues. The CDR3 protein is CASSQVTSPYNEQFF. For the CDR3, the DNA is TGCGCCAGCAGCCAAGTAACTAGCCCTTACAATGAGCAGTTCTTC.

This clone turned up a few times. V is TRBV19 and J is TRBJ1-4; D is uncertain. Germline lookup yields CDR1 LNHDA and CDR2 SQIVND (reference sequence). This CDR3 spans 15 amino acids. The V end was cut by 3 bases, the J end by 8 bases, with 16 bases between. CDR3 in amino acids: CASSMLNLPGEKLFF. The CDR3 DNA is TGTGCCAGTAGTATGCTAAACCTTCCGGGGGAAAAACTGTTTTTT.

The rearrangement joins TRBV7-2 to TRBJ1-5; 8 nucleotides agree with TRBD1. The CDR3 has 15 amino acids. Germline V gene lookup returns CDR1 SGHTA and CDR2 FQGNSA. The V segment lost 6 bases and the J segment 4 bases; nucleotides outside the gene matches: 8. In nucleotides, the CDR3 is TGTGCCAGCAGGGAGACAGGGGCTGCGAATCAGCCCCAGCATTTT. Protein product: CASRETGAANQPQHF.

The DNA of the CDR3 is TGTGCCAGCGGACCGTGGCGGGGGCAAGAGACCCAGTACTTC. Encoded protein: CASGPWRGQETQYF. The rearrangement uses TRBV7-8 and TRBJ2-5; 7 bases align to TRBD2. V shed 8 bases, J shed 2 bases, and the junction held 8 bases outside the gene matches. From germline, CDR1 is SGHVS and CDR2 FQNEAQ. The CDR3 is 14 residues long. Together with reference TRBV7-8 and TRBJ2-5, the CDR3 gives the full variable domain: GAGVSQSPRYKVAKRGQDVALRCDPISGHVSLFWYQQALGQGPEFLTYFQNEAQLDKSGLPSDRFFAERPEGSVSTLKIQRTQQEDSAVYLCASGPWRGQETQYFGPGTRLLVL.

The genes are TRBV5-1 and TRBJ1-5; weak D call: TRBD1 (5 bases). Germline V lookup: CDR1 SGHRS, CDR2 YFSETQ. V lost 2 bases and J lost 5, with 11 bases in between. This CDR3 region has 14 residues. CDR3 amino acids: CASSFGGIDQPQHF. The CDR3 DNA is TGCGCCAGCAGCTTTGGGGGGATAGATCAGCCCCAGCATTTT.

This chain connects TRBV27 to TRBJ1-4, with D perhaps TRBD1 (6 bases). CDR1 is MNHEY, CDR2 SMNVEV, per germline (reference sequence). Trimming took 8 bases from V and 7 from J, leaving 14 bases between them. This CDR3 is 13 amino acids long. CDR3 residues: CASQGHGAEKLFF. CDR3 sequence (DNA): TGTGCCAGCCAGGGGCACGGGGCTGAAAAACTGTTTTTT.

The chain uses TRBV30 and TRBJ1-2; D not certain. Per the germline V gene, CDR1 is GTSNPN and CDR2 is SVGIG (reference sequence). This CDR3 comprises 14 residues. The V gene lost 4 bases and the J gene lost 6 bases, with 18 bases spanning the gap. The CDR3 DNA sequence: TGTGCCTGGAAATCGTATACCCAGGCCCATGGCTACACCTTC. This translates into CAWKSYTQAHGYTF.

The chain has TRBV10-2 and TRBJ2-7; 7 bases line up with TRBD1. The V and J ends lost 7 bases and 2 bases, in that order; junction bases with no gene match: 8. Germline V gene data show CDR1 as WSHSY and CDR2 as SAAADI. The CDR3 has 14 amino acids. For the CDR3, the DNA is TGCGCCAGCAATCCGGACAGGTCCGCCTACGAGCAGTACTTC. It yields the protein CASNPDRSAYEQYF.

This rearrangement joins TRBV4-2 to TRBJ2-2; D not resolved. CDR1 and CDR2 (germline): LGHNA, YNFKEQ. The V gene lost 1 base and the J gene lost 4 bases, with 4 bases spanning the gap. The CDR3 has 13 amino acids. For the CDR3, the DNA is TGTGCCAGCAGCCAAGGAGGCACCGGGGAGCTGTTTTTT. Translated: CASSQGGTGELFF.

This sequence joins TRBV7-9 and TRBJ2-7; 8 nucleotides align to TRBD2. This CDR3 comprises 16 residues. The J segment lost 2 bases and the V segment lost 5 bases, leaving 11 bases of the junction unmatched. Germline-derived CDR1 and CDR2 are SEHNR and FQNEAQ (reference sequence). CDR3 sequence reads: CASSPLERGPTYEQYF. The CDR3 DNA sequence: TGTGCCAGCAGCCCCCTGGAGCGGGGGCCTACCTACGAGCAGTACTTC.

The CDR3 DNA reads TGTGCCAGCAGTACCCTACAGGGTAACTATGGCTACACCTTC. Translation gives CASSTLQGNYGYTF. The chain links TRBV6-5 to TRBJ1-2; D is possibly TRBD1 (6 bases). The germline CDR1 and CDR2 sequences are MNHEY and SVGAGI. V lost 5 bases, J lost 1 base, and 11 bases lay in between. CDR3 length: 14 residues.

V usage is TRBV5-5 and J usage is TRBJ1-2, with no clear D. This CDR3 region has 15 residues. Germline CDR1 reads SGHKS; CDR2 reads YYEKEE (reference sequence). The germline V and J ends were trimmed by 1 base and 5 bases, with 15 bases remaining between them. The CDR3 DNA reads as TGTGCCAGCAGCTTGAGGGATCTCCTCGGTTATGGCTACACCTTC. Its protein is CASSLRDLLGYGYTF. The complete variable domain, with remaining parts taken from reference TRBV5-5 and TRBJ1-2, reads DAGVTQSPTHLIKTRGQQVTLRCSPISGHKSVSWYQQVLGQGPQFIFQYYEKEERGRGNFPDRFSARQFPNYSSELNVNALLLGDSALYLCASSLRDLLGYGYTFGSGTRLTVV.

The gene calls are TRBV2 and TRBJ2-3; 11 nucleotides agree with TRBD2. Germline values: CDR1 SNHLY, CDR2 FYNNEI. The CDR3 loop spans 15 amino acids. The ends lost 6 bases at V and 1 base at J; junction bases unmatched: 3. CDR3 nucleotides: TGTGCCAGCAGGGTACTAGCGGGAGGCACAGATACGCAGTATTTT. Amino acids: CASRVLAGGTDTQYF.

This clone came up once. J is TRBJ1-2 and V is TRBV11-2, with 11 bases aligning to TRBD1. The germline V gene has CDR1 SGHAT and CDR2 FQNNGV. V lost 5 bases, J lost 3 bases, and 14 bases stayed unmatched. CDR3 size: 18 residues. The DNA for the CDR3 is TGTGCCAGCAGCCCTTTAGGTGGGACAGGGGGACGTTACTATGGCTACACCTTC. It specifies CASSPLGGTGGRYYGYTF.